A selection of T cell receptor beta chains follows, all from one sample in a study of cytomegalovirus exposure and HLA in healthy donors. Using immunoSEQ multiplex PCR, the repertoire was profiled, and TCRdb retains in-frame clones only, with some absent. This table lists around 52,000 clones. Sequenced sample: PBMCs. These receptor sequences come from a man in his forties or fifties in good health and CMV-seropositive. CDR3s include the opening cysteine and the closing phenylalanine or tryptophan. Fields, in order: CDR3 protein, CDR3 DNA, J gene, D gene, V gene. A D gene is named only where the DNA matches it firmly.

CASSYLGTSGNREQFF	TGTGCCAGCAGTTACCTCGGGACTAGCGGGAATCGGGAGCAGTTCTTC	TRBJ2-1	TRBD2	TRBV6-6
CATSGDRGRDGYTF	TGTGCCACCAGCGGAGACAGGGGGCGCGATGGCTACACCTTC	TRBJ1-2	TRBD1	TRBV15
CASTPAGAPQYEQFF	TGTGCCAGCACCCCGGCGGGAGCCCCCCAGTATGAGCAGTTCTTC	TRBJ2-1	TRBD2	TRBV27
CASLEVSGNTDTQYF	TGCGCCAGTCTGGAAGTTAGCGGGAATACAGATACGCAGTATTTT	TRBJ2-3	TRBD2	TRBV5-1
CASRRTSGGAYGGELFF	TGCGCCAGCAGACGAACTAGCGGGGGGGCTTATGGCGGGGAGCTGTTTTTT	TRBJ2-2	TRBD2	TRBV4-3
CASSSDREVGRTEAFF	TGCGCCAGCAGCTCGGACAGGGAAGTAGGGCGCACTGAAGCTTTCTTT	TRBJ1-1	TRBD1	TRBV5-1
CASSLLSSYEQYF	TGTGCCAGCAGTTTATTGAGCTCCTACGAGCAGTACTTC	TRBJ2-7	.	TRBV28
CASAGDSRYNEQFF	TGTGCTAGTGCCGGGGACAGCAGATACAATGAGCAGTTCTTC	TRBJ2-1	TRBD1	TRBV12-5
CASSQDLDENKQYF	TGTGCCAGCAGCCAAGATTTAGATGAGAATAAGCAGTACTTC	TRBJ2-7	.	TRBV4-2
CASSSGIWTGWTEAFF	TGTGCCAGCAGTTCAGGCATCTGGACAGGATGGACTGAAGCTTTCTTT	TRBJ1-1	TRBD1	TRBV6-6
CASSSLGEGTDTQYF	TGTGCCAGCAGTTCGTTGGGTGAGGGCACAGATACGCAGTATTTT	TRBJ2-3	.	TRBV28
CASSLEIAGGPSTGELFF	TGTGCCAGCAGCTTAGAGATAGCGGGGGGGCCGAGCACCGGGGAGCTGTTTTTT	TRBJ2-2	TRBD2	TRBV11-2
CASRFLTGGLMNTEAFF	TGTGCCAGCAGATTCCTTACAGGGGGGCTAATGAACACTGAAGCTTTCTTT	TRBJ1-1	TRBD1	TRBV27
CASSQEPGLNYNEQFF	TGTGCCAGCAGCCAAGAACCGGGACTGAACTACAATGAGCAGTTCTTC	TRBJ2-1	.	TRBV4-2
CASSPPSGELFF	TGTGCCAGCAGCCCCCCGTCCGGGGAGCTGTTTTTT	TRBJ2-2	.	TRBV7-9
CASSLNREGSPLHF	TGTGCCAGCAGCTTAAACAGGGAGGGTTCACCCCTCCACTTT	TRBJ1-6	.	TRBV7-3